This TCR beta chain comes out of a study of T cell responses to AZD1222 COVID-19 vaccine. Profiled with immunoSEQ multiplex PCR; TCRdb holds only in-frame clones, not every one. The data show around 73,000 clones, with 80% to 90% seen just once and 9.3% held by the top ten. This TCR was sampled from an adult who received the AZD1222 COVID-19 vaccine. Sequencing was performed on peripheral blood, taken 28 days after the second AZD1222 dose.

The CDR3 loop is CASAPRGNLNTEAFF. The CDR3 region has the DNA TGTGCCAGCGCCCCCAGGGGGAATTTGAACACTGAAGCTTTCTTT. This sequence joins TRBV7-6 and TRBJ1-1, with 7 bases identical to TRBD1. Trimming at V came to 8 bases and at J to 0 bases, leaving 9 bases not matched to a gene. The germline CDR1 and CDR2 sequences are SGHVS and FNYEAQ. There are 15 residues in the CDR3. Together with reference TRBV7-6 and TRBJ1-1, the CDR3 gives the full variable domain: GAGVSQSPRYKVTKRGQDVALRCDPISGHVSLYWYRQALGQGPEFLTYFNYEAQQDKSGLPNDRFSAERPEGSISTLTIQRTEQRDSAMYRCASAPRGNLNTEAFFGQGTRLTVV.